Following are 13 T cell receptor beta chains from one sample sequenced in a study of beta chain features in type 1 diabetes. Sequenced material consisted of expressed TCRB transcripts (all of the isolated RNA was reverse transcribed). The table came from immunoSEQ multiplex PCR; TCRdb's copy has only in-frame clones and leaves some out. This sample has about 230,000 clones, with 16% found just once. General study points: Shorter TCRB CDR3s, moderately but significantly so, were found in Type 1 diabetes patients in all four CD4+ subsets.

The antigens for these receptors are not known. The sequenced material came from naive CD4+ T cells from blood. These receptors originate from a man in his thirties or forties with type 1 diabetes.

This clone has just a few counts. J is TRBJ2-1 and V is TRBV25-1, with TRBD2 matching over 13 bases. The CDR3 loop spans 16 amino acids. Germline assignment: CDR1 MGHDK and CDR2 SYGVNS. The ends lost 2 bases at V and 5 bases at J; junction bases unmatched: 3. The CDR3 DNA is TGTGCCAGCAGTGAACTAGGGACTAGCGGGAACAATGAGCAGTTCTTC. It is translated as CASSELGTSGNNEQFF.

The chain employs TRBV7-2 and TRBJ2-3, with D possibly TRBD2 on 6 matching bases. Trimming left V 1 base short and J 0 bases short, with 8 bases between. There are 15 residues in the CDR3. Germline V gene data show CDR1 as SGHTA and CDR2 as FQGNSA. This CDR3 reads CASSLVGTSTDTQYF. CDR3 DNA: TGTGCCAGCAGCTTAGTTGGGACTAGCACAGATACGCAGTATTTT.

This chain uses TRBV29-1 with TRBJ2-1, with D possibly being TRBD2 (5 bases). Trimming removed 5 bases at V and 8 bases at J, with 22 bases between. The CDR3 consists of 15 residues. Germline V gene sequence: CDR1 SQVTM, CDR2 ANQGSEA. CDR3 DNA: TGCAGCGTTAACCCTTTTGGACTGCTGAGGGATGAGCAGTTCTTC. This translates into CSVNPFGLLRDEQFF.

This clone was picked up a small number of times. CDR3 coding DNA: TGTGCCACCAGCAGAGCGACAGAAACCGGGGAGCTGTTTTTT. This gives the protein CATSRATETGELFF. This rearrangement joins TRBV15 to TRBJ2-2, with D possibly TRBD1 on 5 matching bases. This CDR3 has 14 residues. CDR1 LNHNV and CDR2 YYDKDF come from the germline V gene (reference sequence). V lost 1 base and J lost 5, with 8 bases in between.

This clone turned up a few times. The V gene is TRBV9, the J gene TRBJ1-3; D unresolved. The CDR3 runs 16 residues. Germline CDR1 is SGDLS and CDR2 is YYNGEE. Trimming cost V 0 bases and J 0 bases, with 10 bases left between them. The CDR3, as DNA: TGTGCCAGCAGCGTAGCTGGACCCGTCTCTGGAAACACCATATATTTT. Translated, it gives CASSVAGPVSGNTIYF.

On this clone itself: An end of the junction does not agree with germline; a read error may underlie this. The V call is TRBV7-7, the J call TRBJ2-1; 15 bases agree with TRBD2. Germline CDR1 is SSHAT and CDR2 is FNYEAQ (reference sequence). This CDR3 spans 17 amino acids. The CDR3 DNA sequence: TGTGCTAGCAGCTTAGTCGCAGGGACTAGCGGGAGGAATGAGCAGTTCTTC. Translated: CASSLVAGTSGRNEQFF.

This clone came up a few times. This chain links TRBV21-1 with TRBJ2-1; the table names TRBD1, a call not compared with the DNA. TRBV21-1 is shown as a pseudogene. This CDR3 is 16 amino acids long. CDR3 sequence reads: CASSLSAGLTHNEQFF. Here the CDR3 DNA reads TGTGCCAGCAGCCTTTCCGCAGGCCTTACACACAATGAGCAGTTCTTC.

This chain links TRBV29-1 with TRBJ2-5; a possible D gene is TRBD2 (5 bases). Trimming shortened V by 2 bases and J by 3 bases, and 10 bases separated the two germline ends. Germline values: CDR1 SQVTM, CDR2 ANQGSEA. This CDR3 region has 13 residues. The chain's CDR3 is CSVERTLKETQYF. In DNA, the CDR3 is TGCAGCGTTGAACGGACTCTCAAAGAGACCCAGTACTTC.

The rearrangement uses TRBV10-3 and TRBJ2-1, with 8 nucleotides matching TRBD1. Germline CDR1 reads ENHRY; CDR2 reads SYGVKD. The CDR3 covers 15 residues. Unmatched junction bases numbered 9, after V lost 7 bases and J lost 4 bases. The CDR3 loop is CAIMRNGQGYNEQFF. CDR3 DNA: TGTGCCATCATGAGGAACGGACAGGGTTACAATGAGCAGTTCTTC.

This clone was counted a few times. The CDR3 nucleotides are TGTGCCAGCAGATCCCCAGGTGGGTCAGGCACTGAAGCTTTCTTT. The encoded protein is CASRSPGGSGTEAFF. The chain is built from TRBV7-9 and TRBJ1-1; unclear D gene. CDR3 length: 15 amino acids. V shed 6 bases and J shed 4 bases, with 18 bases lying between them. Germline CDR1 is SEHNR and CDR2 is FQNEAQ (reference sequence).

The CDR3 bases are TGCGCCAGCAGCTCAGAACCGACTAGCGGGAGGGCGTCCTACAATGAGCAGTTCTTC. This translates into CASSSEPTSGRASYNEQFF. This chain links TRBV5-1 with TRBJ2-1; TRBD2 aligns across 14 bases. CDR1 SGHRS and CDR2 YFSETQ come from the germline V gene. This CDR3 spans 19 amino acids. The trim removed 3 bases at V and 1 base at J, leaving 9 bases unmatched.

The CDR3 here is CSVRLQPYTYEQYF. The CDR3 DNA sequence: TGCAGCGTTAGGCTCCAACCTTATACTTACGAGCAGTACTTC. The rearrangement joins TRBV29-1 to TRBJ2-7; the D is unclear. Deletions cut 5 bases from V and 4 bases from J, with 18 bases between. The CDR3 consists of 14 residues. Germline lookup yields CDR1 SQVTM and CDR2 ANQGSEA.

On this clone itself: The same CDR3 can be traced to other DNA sequences in this sample. V usage is TRBV9 and J usage is TRBJ2-1, with D tentatively TRBD2 (6 bases). Between the trimmed V and J ends, which lost 2 bases and 2 bases, there was a span of 11 bases. This CDR3 is built from 15 residues. Germline V gene sequence: CDR1 SGDLS, CDR2 YYNGEE. For the CDR3, the DNA is TGTGCCAGCAGCGTGAGCGGAGGGCCCTACAATGAGCAGTTCTTC. It is translated as CASSVSGGPYNEQFF.